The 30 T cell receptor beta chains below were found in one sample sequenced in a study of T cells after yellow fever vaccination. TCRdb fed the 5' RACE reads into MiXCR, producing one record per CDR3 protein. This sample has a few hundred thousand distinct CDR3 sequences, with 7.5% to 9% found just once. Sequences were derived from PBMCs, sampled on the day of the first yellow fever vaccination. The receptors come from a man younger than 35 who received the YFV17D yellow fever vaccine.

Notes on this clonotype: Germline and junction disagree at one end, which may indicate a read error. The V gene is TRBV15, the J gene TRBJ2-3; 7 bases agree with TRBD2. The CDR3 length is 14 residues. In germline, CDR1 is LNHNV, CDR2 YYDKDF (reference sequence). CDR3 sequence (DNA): TGTGGCACCAGGGAGGGAGCTGACACAGATACGCAGTATTTT. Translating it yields CGTREGADTDTQYF.

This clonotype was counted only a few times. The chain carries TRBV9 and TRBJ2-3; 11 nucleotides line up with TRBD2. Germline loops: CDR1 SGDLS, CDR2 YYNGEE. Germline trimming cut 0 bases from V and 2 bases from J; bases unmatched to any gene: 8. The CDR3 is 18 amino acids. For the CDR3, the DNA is TGTGCCAGCAGCGTAGGGGTCGCACTAGCGGGGGCCACAGATACGCAGTATTTT. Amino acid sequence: CASSVGVALAGATDTQYF.

CDR3 sequence (DNA): TGTGCCAGTAGTAAGTGGTCGGACGGCGACTATGGCTACACCTTC. This sequence encodes CASSKWSDGDYGYTF. The gene calls are TRBV19 and TRBJ1-2; D not resolved. The CDR3 has 15 residues. V was pared by 4 bases and J by 3 bases, with 15 bases between. CDR1 and CDR2 from the germline V gene are LNHDA and SQIVND (reference sequence).

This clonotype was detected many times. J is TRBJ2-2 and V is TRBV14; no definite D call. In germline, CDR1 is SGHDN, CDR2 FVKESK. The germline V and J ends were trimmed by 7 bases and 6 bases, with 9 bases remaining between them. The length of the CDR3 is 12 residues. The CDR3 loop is CASKSPPGELFF. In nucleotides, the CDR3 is TGTGCCAGCAAGAGCCCCCCCGGGGAGCTGTTTTTT.

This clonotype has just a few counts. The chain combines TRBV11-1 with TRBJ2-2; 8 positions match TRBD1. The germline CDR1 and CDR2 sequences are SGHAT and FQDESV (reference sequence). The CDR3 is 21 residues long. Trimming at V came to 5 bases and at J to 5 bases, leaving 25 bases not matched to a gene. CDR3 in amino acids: CASSLSVFGGTGRLLTGELFF. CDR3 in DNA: TGTGCCAGCAGCCTTTCCGTCTTCGGAGGGACAGGACGCCTTTTAACCGGGGAGCTGTTTTTT.

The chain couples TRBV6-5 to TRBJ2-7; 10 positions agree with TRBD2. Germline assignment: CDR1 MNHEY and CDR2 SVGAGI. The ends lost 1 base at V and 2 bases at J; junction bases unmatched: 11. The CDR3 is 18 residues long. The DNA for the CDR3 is TGTGCCAGCAGTTACTACCAACCTCTAGCGGGGGTTCCCTACGAGCAGTACGTC. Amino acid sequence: CASSYYQPLAGVPYEQYV.

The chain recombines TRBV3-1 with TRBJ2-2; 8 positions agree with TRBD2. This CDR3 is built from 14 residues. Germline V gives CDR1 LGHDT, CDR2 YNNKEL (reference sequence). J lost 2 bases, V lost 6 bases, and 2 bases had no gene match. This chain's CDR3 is CASRGLDNTGELFF. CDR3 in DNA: TGTGCCAGCAGGGGACTAGACAACACCGGGGAGCTGTTTTTT.

CDR3 residues: CAISDGGRQQAFF. The DNA for the CDR3 is TGTGCCATCAGTGACGGGGGTAGGCAACAGGCTTTCTTT. The V and J genes are TRBV10-3 and TRBJ1-1; perhaps TRBD1 as D (5 bases). The CDR3 is made up of 13 amino acids. Germline V CDR1 and CDR2: ENHRY, SYGVKD. Trimming removed 3 bases from V and 11 bases from J, with 16 bases in between.

The CDR3 coding sequence is TGCAGCGCAGTAATCTCTGGGGCCAACGTCCTGACTTTC. It specifies CSAVISGANVLTF. V usage is TRBV29-1 and J usage is TRBJ2-6; D call uncertain. Germline values: CDR1 SQVTM, CDR2 ANQGSEA. This CDR3 is built from 13 residues. V lost 7 bases and J 0 bases, leaving 7 bases between the germline ends. Filled out from reference TRBV29-1 and TRBJ2-6, the complete variable domain reads SAVISQKPSRDICQRGTSLTIQCQVDSQVTMMFWYRQQPGQSLTLIATANQGSEATYESGFVIDKFPISRPNLTFSTLTVSNMSPEDSSIYLCSAVISGANVLTFGAGSRLTVL.

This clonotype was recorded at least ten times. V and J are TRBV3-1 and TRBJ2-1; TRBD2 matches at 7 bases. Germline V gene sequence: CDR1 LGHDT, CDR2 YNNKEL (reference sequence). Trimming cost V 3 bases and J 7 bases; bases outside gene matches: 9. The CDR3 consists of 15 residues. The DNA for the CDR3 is TGTGCCAGCAGCCAGGAGTTGCGGGGGTGGAATGAGCAGTTCTTC. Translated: CASSQELRGWNEQFF.

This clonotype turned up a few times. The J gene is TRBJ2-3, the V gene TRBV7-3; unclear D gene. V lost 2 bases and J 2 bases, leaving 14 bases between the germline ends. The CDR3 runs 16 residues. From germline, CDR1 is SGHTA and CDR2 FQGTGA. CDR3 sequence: CASSLEAPPFTDTQYF. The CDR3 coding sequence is TGTGCCAGCAGCTTAGAGGCCCCTCCGTTCACAGATACGCAGTATTTT. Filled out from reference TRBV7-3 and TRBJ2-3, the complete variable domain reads GAGVSQTPSNKVTEKGKYVELRCDPISGHTALYWYRQSLGQGPEFLIYFQGTGAADDSGLPNDRFFAVRPEGSVSTLKIQRTERGDSAVYLCASSLEAPPFTDTQYFGPGTRLTVL.

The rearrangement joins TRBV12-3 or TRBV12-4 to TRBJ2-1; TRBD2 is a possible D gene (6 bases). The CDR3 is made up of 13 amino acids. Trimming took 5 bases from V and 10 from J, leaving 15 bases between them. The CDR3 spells CASSLRTTGEQFF. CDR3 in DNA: TGTGCCAGCAGTCTCCGGACTACCGGCGAGCAGTTCTTC.

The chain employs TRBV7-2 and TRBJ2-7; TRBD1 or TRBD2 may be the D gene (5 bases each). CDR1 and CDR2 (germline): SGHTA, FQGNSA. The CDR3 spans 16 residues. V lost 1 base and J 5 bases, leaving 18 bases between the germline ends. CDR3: CASSLVEGPRLNEQYF. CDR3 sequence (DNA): TGTGCCAGCAGCTTAGTAGAGGGACCGAGACTCAACGAGCAGTACTTC.

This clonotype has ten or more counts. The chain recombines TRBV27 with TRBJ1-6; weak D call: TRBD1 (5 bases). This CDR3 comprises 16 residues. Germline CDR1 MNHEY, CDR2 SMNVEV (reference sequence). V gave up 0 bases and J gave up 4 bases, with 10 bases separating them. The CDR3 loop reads CASSLSPGWYNSPLHF. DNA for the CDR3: TGTGCCAGCAGTTTATCCCCAGGGTGGTATAATTCACCCCTCCACTTT.

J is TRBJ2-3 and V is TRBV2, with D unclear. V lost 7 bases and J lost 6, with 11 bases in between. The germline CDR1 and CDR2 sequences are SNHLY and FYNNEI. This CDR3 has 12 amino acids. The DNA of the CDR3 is TGTGCCAGCACTCTGCTTTCCGATACGCAGTATTTT. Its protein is CASTLLSDTQYF.

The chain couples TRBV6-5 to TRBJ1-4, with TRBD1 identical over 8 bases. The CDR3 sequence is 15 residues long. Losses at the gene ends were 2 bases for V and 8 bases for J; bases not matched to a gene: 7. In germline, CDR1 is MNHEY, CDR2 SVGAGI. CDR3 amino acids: CASSYLRTGKEKLFF. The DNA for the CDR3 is TGTGCCAGCAGTTACCTGAGGACAGGGAAGGAAAAACTGTTTTTT.

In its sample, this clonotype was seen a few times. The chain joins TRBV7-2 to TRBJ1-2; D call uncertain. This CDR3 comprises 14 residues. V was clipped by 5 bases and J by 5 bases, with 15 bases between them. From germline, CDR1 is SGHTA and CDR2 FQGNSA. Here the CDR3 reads CASSVSTDDYGYTF. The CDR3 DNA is TGTGCCAGCAGCGTATCGACGGACGATTATGGCTACACCTTC.

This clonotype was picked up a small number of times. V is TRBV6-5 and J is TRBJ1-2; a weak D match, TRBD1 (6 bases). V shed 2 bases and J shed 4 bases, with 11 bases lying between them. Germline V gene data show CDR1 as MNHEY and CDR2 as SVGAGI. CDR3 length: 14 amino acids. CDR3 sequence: CASSYGGQGYGYTF. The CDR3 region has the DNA TGTGCCAGCAGTTACGGGGGGCAGGGCTATGGCTACACCTTC.

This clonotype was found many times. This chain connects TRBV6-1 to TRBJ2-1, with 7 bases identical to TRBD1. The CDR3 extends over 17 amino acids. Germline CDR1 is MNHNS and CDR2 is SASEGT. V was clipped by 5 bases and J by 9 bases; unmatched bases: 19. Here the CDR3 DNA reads TGTGCCAGCAGTCCGCCACTTAAGACAGGGTACTCCGGTGAGCAGTTCTTC. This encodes CASSPPLKTGYSGEQFF.

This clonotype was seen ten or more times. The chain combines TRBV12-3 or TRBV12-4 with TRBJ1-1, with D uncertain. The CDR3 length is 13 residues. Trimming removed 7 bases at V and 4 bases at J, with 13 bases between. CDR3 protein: CASTSTVTTEAFF. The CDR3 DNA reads TGTGCCAGCACCTCCACAGTGACCACTGAAGCTTTCTTT.

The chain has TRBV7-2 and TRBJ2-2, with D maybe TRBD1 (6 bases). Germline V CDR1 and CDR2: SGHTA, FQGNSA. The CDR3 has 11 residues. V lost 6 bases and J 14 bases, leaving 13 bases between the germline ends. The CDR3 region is CASRGARSLFF. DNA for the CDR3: TGTGCCAGCAGGGGGGCCAGATCTCTGTTTTTT.

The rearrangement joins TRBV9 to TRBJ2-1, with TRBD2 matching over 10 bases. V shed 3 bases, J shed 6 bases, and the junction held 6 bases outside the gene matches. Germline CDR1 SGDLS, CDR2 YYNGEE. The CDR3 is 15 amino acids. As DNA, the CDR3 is TGTGCCAGCAGCGAACCGGGACTAGCGCCCAATGAGCAGTTCTTC. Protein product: CASSEPGLAPNEQFF.

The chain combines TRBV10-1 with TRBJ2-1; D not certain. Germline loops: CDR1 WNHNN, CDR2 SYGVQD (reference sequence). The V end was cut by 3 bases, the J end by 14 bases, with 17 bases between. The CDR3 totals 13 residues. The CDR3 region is CASSERNSPSKFF. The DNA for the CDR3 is TGCGCCAGCAGTGAAAGAAATAGCCCCTCAAAGTTCTTC.

Here the CDR3 DNA reads TGCGCCAGCAGCCGTCGACAGAGCTCTGGGGCCAACGTCCTGACTTTC. Amino acids: CASSRRQSSGANVLTF. This chain links TRBV4-3 with TRBJ2-6; possibly TRBD1 for D (5 bases). Germline V gives CDR1 LGHNA, CDR2 YSLEER. This CDR3 spans 16 amino acids. Deletions cut 4 bases from V and 0 bases from J, with 10 bases between.

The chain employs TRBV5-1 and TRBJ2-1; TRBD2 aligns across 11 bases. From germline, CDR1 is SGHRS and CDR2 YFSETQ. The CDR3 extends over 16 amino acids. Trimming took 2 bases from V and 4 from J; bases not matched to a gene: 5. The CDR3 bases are TGCGCCAGCAGCTTACCGGGACTAGCGGATTACAATGAGCAGTTCTTC. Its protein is CASSLPGLADYNEQFF.

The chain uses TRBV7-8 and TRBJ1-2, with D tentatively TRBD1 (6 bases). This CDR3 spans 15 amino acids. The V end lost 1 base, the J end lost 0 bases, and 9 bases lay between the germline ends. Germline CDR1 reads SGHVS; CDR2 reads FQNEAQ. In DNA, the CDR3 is TGTGCCAGCAGCTTAGAAAGGACAGCTAACTATGGCTACACCTTC. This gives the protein CASSLERTANYGYTF. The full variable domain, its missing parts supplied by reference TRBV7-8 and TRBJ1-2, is GAGVSQSPRYKVAKRGQDVALRCDPISGHVSLFWYQQALGQGPEFLTYFQNEAQLDKSGLPSDRFFAERPEGSVSTLKIQRTQQEDSAVYLCASSLERTANYGYTFGSGTRLTVV.

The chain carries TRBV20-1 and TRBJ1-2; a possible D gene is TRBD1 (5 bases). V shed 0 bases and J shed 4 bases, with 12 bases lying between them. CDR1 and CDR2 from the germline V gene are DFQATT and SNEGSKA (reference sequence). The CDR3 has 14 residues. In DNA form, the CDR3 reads TGCAGTGCTAGAGACCAGGGTAGGGGCTATGGCTACACCTTC. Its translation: CSARDQGRGYGYTF.

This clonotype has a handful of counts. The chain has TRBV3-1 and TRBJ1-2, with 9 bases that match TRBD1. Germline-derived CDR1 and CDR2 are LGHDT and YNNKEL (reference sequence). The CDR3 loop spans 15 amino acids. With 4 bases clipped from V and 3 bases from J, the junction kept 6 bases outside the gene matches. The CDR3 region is CASSPSDRGDYGYTF. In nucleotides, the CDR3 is TGTGCCAGCAGCCCCTCGGACAGGGGTGACTATGGCTACACCTTC.

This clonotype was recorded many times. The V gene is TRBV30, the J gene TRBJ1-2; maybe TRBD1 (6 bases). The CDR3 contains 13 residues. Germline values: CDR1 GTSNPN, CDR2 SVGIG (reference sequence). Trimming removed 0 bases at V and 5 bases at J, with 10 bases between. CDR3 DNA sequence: TGTGCCTGGAGTGTACAGGGAATATATGGCTACACCTTC. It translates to CAWSVQGIYGYTF.

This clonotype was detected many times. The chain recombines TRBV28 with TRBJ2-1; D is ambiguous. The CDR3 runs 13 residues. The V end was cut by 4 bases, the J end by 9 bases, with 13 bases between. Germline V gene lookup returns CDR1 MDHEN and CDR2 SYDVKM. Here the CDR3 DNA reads TGTGCCAGCAGTTATAATCCCGTGGGTGAGCAGTTCTTC. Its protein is CASSYNPVGEQFF.